This T cell receptor (beta chain) originates from a study of shared clonotypes between healthy human individuals. Points on this clone: Its target is unknown.

Findings of the study overall: Naive subsets generally had larger estimated richness than memory subsets. Across a few donors, naive CD4 shared 5% to 6%, naive CD8 more than 3%, memory CD4 more than 2%, memory CD8 roughly 0.37%.

The data were produced by immunoSEQ multiplex PCR, yet TCRdb's version contains in-frame clones alone and is incomplete. The sample has over a million clones, approximately 80% seen once; the top ten hold about 0.52%. This TCR was sampled from a man aged 18 to 30 in good health. Some clones in this sample may be carry-over from other donors' samples. The sample comprised memory CD4+ T cells from PBMCs. Subset noted: CD45RA-negative fraction.

The CDR3 coding sequence is TGTGCCAGCAGCTCGCCGGGGACCCAGTACTTC. Protein sequence: CASSSPGTQYF. The rearrangement uses TRBV7-2 and TRBJ2-5; D unclear. CDR3 length: 11 residues. Germline V CDR1 and CDR2: SGHTA, FQGNSA. Between the trimmed V and J ends, which lost 4 bases and 7 bases, there was a span of 7 bases.